Shown below are 29 T cell receptor beta chains from a single sample sequenced in a study of PD-1 blockade in classical Hodgkin lymphoma (TCRdb year 2020). Receptor amplification or capture employed the immunoSEQ multiplex PCR assay. TCRdb took over this immuneACCESS table, retaining in-frame rearrangements with V and J assigned. Such tables are incomplete; in checked studies, under half of the missing clones stem from an unresolved V gene, and the remainder is unexplained. Across this sample there are approximately 61,000 clones, with more than 80% seen only once. Roughly 15% of the sample lies in the top ten. Explained via the paper, the time point label denotes: cycle 1 day 1 (C1D1), immediately before nivolumab initiation. All trial patients had relapsed after autologous stem cell transplantation, with cohorts A, B and C differing in prior brentuximab vedotin exposure. The sequencing used peripheral blood mononuclear cells (PBMCs), collected at baseline. The source is a human donor with classical Hodgkin lymphoma.

This clone came up once. V gene TRBV30 combines with J gene TRBJ2-7; a weak D match, TRBD1 (6 bases). CDR3 length: 12 amino acids. Germline V gene lookup returns CDR1 GTSNPN and CDR2 SVGIG (reference sequence). The V end lost 1 base, the J end lost 6 bases, and 10 bases lay between the germline ends. The CDR3 DNA is TGTGCCTGGAGTGAGGTGGGGGCCGAGCAGTACTTC. It encodes CAWSEVGAEQYF.

The chain uses TRBV19 and TRBJ1-3; unclear D gene. CDR1 and CDR2 (germline): LNHDA, SQIVND (reference sequence). The V end was cut by 7 bases, the J end by 4 bases, with 20 bases between. The CDR3 runs to 16 residues. The CDR3 DNA reads TGTGCCAGTACCCCCTCCCTGCGGACGGGGGGAAACACCATATATTTT. Protein sequence: CASTPSLRTGGNTIYF.

V gene TRBV29-1 combines with J gene TRBJ1-1; D not certain. V lost 3 bases, J lost 5 bases, and 10 bases lay in between. The germline CDR1 and CDR2 sequences are SQVTM and ANQGSEA. CDR3 length: 12 residues. Written as DNA, the CDR3 is TGCAGCGTTGAGAAACAATCGACTGAAGCTTTCTTT. It translates to CSVEKQSTEAFF.

The gene calls are TRBV7-9 and TRBJ2-3, with D unclear. The V end was cut by 1 base, the J end by 1 base, with 6 bases between. The CDR3 contains 14 residues. Germline loops: CDR1 SEHNR, CDR2 FQNEAQ (reference sequence). The CDR3 sequence: CASSLVLGTDTQYF. The DNA for the CDR3 is TGTGCCAGCAGCTTAGTGCTAGGCACAGATACGCAGTATTTT.

The rearrangement links TRBV9 to TRBJ1-1, with D perhaps matching TRBD1 (6 bases). This CDR3 region has 15 residues. CDR1 and CDR2 from the germline V gene are SGDLS and YYNGEE. V was trimmed by 4 bases and J by 0 bases, leaving 13 bases between them. The CDR3 loop reads CASSFQGGMNTEAFF. The CDR3 DNA is TGTGCCAGCAGCTTTCAAGGGGGGATGAACACTGAAGCTTTCTTT.

The J gene is TRBJ2-4, the V gene TRBV2; D remains ambiguous. With 5 bases removed from V and 0 bases from J, the gap between germline ends came to 5 bases. Germline CDR1 and CDR2: SNHLY and FYNNEI. The CDR3 contains 13 residues. As DNA, the CDR3 is TGTGCCAGCAGTAGGATAGCCAAAAACATTCAGTACTTC. Its protein is CASSRIAKNIQYF.

CDR3 in amino acids: CASSFVLRGGITDTQYF. DNA for the CDR3: TGTGCCAGCAGCTTTGTATTGCGGGGGGGCATAACAGATACGCAGTATTTT. The chain uses TRBV7-9 and TRBJ2-3, with 9 nucleotides matching TRBD2. The CDR3 is 17 amino acids. Per the germline V gene, CDR1 is SEHNR and CDR2 is FQNEAQ (reference sequence). The V segment lost 3 bases and the J segment 3 bases; nucleotides outside the gene matches: 10.

The chain carries TRBV7-3 and TRBJ2-5; 9 bases align to TRBD2. This CDR3 has 15 residues. Germline-derived CDR1 and CDR2 are SGHTA and FQGTGA. V shed 2 bases, J shed 1 base, and the junction held 2 bases outside the gene matches. This CDR3 reads CASSLGGGVQETQYF. The CDR3 DNA reads as TGTGCCAGCAGCTTAGGCGGGGGGGTCCAAGAGACCCAGTACTTC.

This rearrangement joins TRBV4-1 to TRBJ2-1; 9 nucleotides agree with TRBD2. With V trimmed by 0 bases and J by 3 bases, 9 bases remained unmatched. The CDR3 covers 18 residues. Per the germline V gene, CDR1 is MGHRA and CDR2 is YSYEKL. Here the CDR3 reads CASSQDRLTSGDYNEQFF. The CDR3, as DNA: TGCGCCAGCAGCCAAGATAGGTTGACTAGCGGAGACTACAATGAGCAGTTCTTC.

This clone was detected a few times. The chain carries TRBV7-6 and TRBJ1-1; D call uncertain. Trimming stripped 4 bases from V and 5 bases from J, with 11 bases between. Germline assignment: CDR1 SGHVS and CDR2 FNYEAQ. The CDR3 length is 13 residues. The CDR3 here is CASSSDLGTEAFF. The CDR3 nucleotides read TGTGCCAGCAGCTCAGACCTGGGGACTGAAGCTTTCTTT.

This sequence joins TRBV5-1 and TRBJ2-4; D is ambiguous. The CDR3 loop spans 15 amino acids. Germline V lookup: CDR1 SGHRS, CDR2 YFSETQ. Trimming pared 4 bases from V and 3 bases from J, leaving 14 bases between. CDR3 protein: CASSERPILKNIQYF. The CDR3 nucleotides read TGCGCCAGCAGCGAGAGGCCGATTCTCAAAAACATTCAGTACTTC.

This clone has only one observation. V usage is TRBV11-3 and J usage is TRBJ1-1; 10 bases agree with TRBD1. Germline lookup yields CDR1 SGHNT and CDR2 YENEEA. The CDR3 totals 18 residues. The J segment lost 3 bases and the V segment lost 2 bases, leaving 12 bases of the junction unmatched. The CDR3 sequence is CASSLKTGGIGMDTEAFF. In DNA form, the CDR3 reads TGTGCCAGCAGCTTAAAGACAGGGGGCATAGGTATGGACACTGAAGCTTTCTTT.

The rearrangement links TRBV19 to TRBJ1-3; D is possibly TRBD1 (5 bases). Germline values: CDR1 LNHDA, CDR2 SQIVND (reference sequence). The length of the CDR3 is 11 residues. Deletions cut 8 bases from V and 4 bases from J, with 6 bases between. This chain's CDR3 is CASAGGNTIYF. CDR3 in DNA: TGTGCCAGTGCAGGGGGAAACACCATATATTTT.

The sample holds a few counts of this clone. One end of the junction does not line up with germline, which may come from a read error. The CDR3 DNA follows: TGTGCTAGCAGCGCGGACAGGAGCTCTGGAAACACCATATATTTT. Encoded protein: CASSADRSSGNTIYF. The rearrangement links TRBV7-7 to TRBJ1-3, with 7 nucleotides matching TRBD1. Germline V lookup: CDR1 SSHAT, CDR2 FNYEAQ (reference sequence). The CDR3 has 15 amino acids. The variable domain in full, with the rest retrieved from reference TRBV7-7 and TRBJ1-3, is GAGVSQSPRYKVTKRGQDVTLRCDPISSHATLYWYQQALGQGPEFLTYFNYEAQPDKSGLPSDRFSAERPEGSISTLTIQRTEQRDSAMYRCASSADRSSGNTIYFGEGSWLTVV.

This chain uses TRBV5-4 with TRBJ2-3; D tentatively reads TRBD1 or TRBD2 (5 bases each). The V and J ends lost 3 bases and 0 bases respectively, with 11 bases between them. Per the germline V gene, CDR1 is SGHNT and CDR2 is YYREEE (reference sequence). The CDR3 consists of 15 residues. This CDR3 reads CASSSGTGSTDTQYF. The CDR3 nucleotides are TGTGCCAGCAGCTCCGGGACGGGGAGCACAGATACGCAGTATTTT. Full variable domain (missing parts from reference TRBV5-4 and TRBJ2-3): ETGVTQSPTHLIKTRGQQVTLRCSSQSGHNTVSWYQQALGQGPQFIFQYYREEENGRGNFPPRFSGLQFPNYSSELNVNALELDDSALYLCASSSGTGSTDTQYFGPGTRLTVL.

The CDR3 sequence: CASSQEGGGFIGELFF. CDR3 DNA: TGCGCCAGCAGCCAAGAGGGCGGGGGGTTCATCGGGGAGCTGTTTTTT. The chain links TRBV4-1 to TRBJ2-2; 8 positions match TRBD2. J gave up 7 bases and V 0 bases, and 7 bases lay outside the gene matches. CDR1 MGHRA and CDR2 YSYEKL come from the germline V gene. This CDR3 is 16 amino acids long.

The J gene is TRBJ1-6, the V gene TRBV19, with D perhaps matching TRBD1 (6 bases). V was clipped by 7 bases and J by 7 bases, with 11 bases between them. Germline V gene data show CDR1 as LNHDA and CDR2 as SQIVND (reference sequence). This CDR3 comprises 13 residues. In DNA form, the CDR3 reads TGTGCCAGTATAGGGCAGGGGAATTCACCCCTCCACTTT. This sequence encodes CASIGQGNSPLHF.

The J gene is TRBJ2-1, the V gene TRBV5-1, with TRBD2 identical over 11 bases. With 4 bases clipped from V and 6 bases from J, the junction kept 6 bases outside the gene matches. The germline CDR1 and CDR2 sequences are SGHRS and YFSETQ. This CDR3 region has 15 residues. The CDR3 nucleotides read TGCGCCAGCAGCCTCGGGACTAGCGGATCCAATGAGCAGTTCTTC. Translating it yields CASSLGTSGSNEQFF. The whole variable domain, remainder taken from reference TRBV5-1 and TRBJ2-1, is KAGVTQTPRYLIKTRGQQVTLSCSPISGHRSVSWYQQTPGQGLQFLFEYFSETQRNKGNFPGRFSGRQFSNSRSEMNVSTLELGDSALYLCASSLGTSGSNEQFFGPGTRLTVL.

The chain joins TRBV19 to TRBJ1-5; D remains ambiguous. CDR1 and CDR2 from the germline V gene are LNHDA and SQIVND (reference sequence). CDR3 size: 15 residues. V was clipped by 3 bases and J by 4 bases, with 13 bases between them. The CDR3 coding sequence is TGTGCCAGTAGTATTCAATCAGCTGGGAATCAGCCCCAGCATTTT. As protein: CASSIQSAGNQPQHF.

The chain employs TRBV4-2 and TRBJ1-6; tentative D call: TRBD1 (5 bases). This CDR3 region has 12 residues. Germline loops: CDR1 LGHNA, CDR2 YNFKEQ. Trimming cost V 1 base and J 12 bases, with 7 bases left between them. CDR3 residues: CASSQGGEPLHF. Written as DNA, the CDR3 is TGTGCCAGCAGCCAAGGGGGCGAACCCCTCCACTTT.

V is TRBV10-1 and J is TRBJ2-7, with 8 positions matching TRBD1. After removal of 11 bases from V and 5 bases from J, the junction contained 20 bases not matched to a gene. In germline, CDR1 is WNHNN, CDR2 SYGVQD (reference sequence). There are 16 residues in the CDR3. CDR3 in DNA: TGCGCCCCACTCAGGACCCGGACAGGGAATTTCAACGAGCAGTACTTC. Protein product: CAPLRTRTGNFNEQYF.

This chain uses TRBV18 with TRBJ2-3; 7 bases match TRBD2. The J segment lost 2 bases and the V segment lost 1 base, leaving 9 bases of the junction unmatched. The CDR3 consists of 17 residues. The germline V gene encodes CDR1 KGHSH and CDR2 LQKENI. CDR3 sequence reads: CASSPRSSGEYTDTQYF. Written as DNA, the CDR3 is TGTGCCAGCTCACCACGTTCCAGCGGGGAGTACACAGATACGCAGTATTTT.

The gene calls are TRBV25-1 and TRBJ1-1; a weak D match, TRBD1 (5 bases). CDR3 length: 16 amino acids. The germline CDR1 and CDR2 sequences are MGHDK and SYGVNS. V was cut by 5 bases and J by 2 bases, with 18 bases left in between. CDR3 nucleotide sequence: TGTGCCAGCAGTCCCCTGGGGAGGGGTCAAAACACTGAAGCTTTCTTT. It yields the protein CASSPLGRGQNTEAFF.

In its sample, this clone was seen once. This chain links TRBV27 with TRBJ1-1; TRBD1 matches at 7 bases. The length of the CDR3 is 13 residues. Trimming removed 5 bases from V and 11 bases from J; junction bases left unmatched: 11. Germline CDR1 is MNHEY and CDR2 is SMNVEV (reference sequence). CDR3 sequence (DNA): TGTGCCAGCAGTCCCGACAGGGTCCTAAGGGCTTTCTTT. It encodes CASSPDRVLRAFF.

The chain carries TRBV30 and TRBJ2-3; D is unresolved. This CDR3 is built from 12 residues. The germline V gene has CDR1 GTSNPN and CDR2 SVGIG (reference sequence). Between the trimmed V and J ends, which lost 1 base and 5 bases, there was a span of 7 bases. CDR3 DNA sequence: TGTGCCTGGAGTGGGCCCGGAGATACGCAGTATTTT. Its protein product is CAWSGPGDTQYF.

This sequence joins TRBV30 and TRBJ1-2; possibly TRBD1 for D (6 bases). The ends were cut back, 5 bases at V and 0 bases at J, with 7 bases in the middle. The CDR3 has 12 residues. The germline gives CDR1 GTSNPN, CDR2 SVGIG (reference sequence). CDR3 amino acids: CAWQGTNYGYTF. CDR3 in DNA: TGTGCCTGGCAGGGGACTAACTATGGCTACACCTTC.

This rearrangement joins TRBV6-1 to TRBJ2-3; possibly TRBD1 for D (6 bases). V was cut by 6 bases and J by 0 bases, with 10 bases left in between. In germline, CDR1 is MNHNS, CDR2 SASEGT. This CDR3 region has 14 residues. In DNA, the CDR3 is TGTGCCAGCAGGAGGGGGTCAAGCACAGATACGCAGTATTTT. It codes for CASRRGSSTDTQYF.

This chain connects TRBV18 to TRBJ1-1; D is unresolved. This CDR3 region has 14 residues. Trimming left V 5 bases short and J 1 base short, with 11 bases between. The V gene's germline CDR1 is KGHSH and CDR2 LQKENI. The CDR3 coding sequence is TGTGCCAGCTCATTAGGCCTGAGGAACACTGAAGCTTTCTTT. It is translated as CASSLGLRNTEAFF.

The chain couples TRBV27 to TRBJ2-7; D is possibly TRBD2 (5 bases). From germline, CDR1 is MNHEY and CDR2 SMNVEV (reference sequence). This CDR3 contains 13 residues. V was pared by 6 bases and J by 2 bases, with 11 bases between. CDR3 protein: CASSTDSAYEQYF. DNA of the CDR3: TGTGCCAGCAGCACGGACTCAGCCTACGAGCAGTACTTC.